Listed below are T cell receptor beta chains from one sample, sequenced in a study of CD8 T cells in ankylosing spondylitis. Each CDR3 protein gets one entry after TCRdb re-called the 5' RACE reads with MiXCR. The table has 350,000 to 450,000 distinct CDR3 sequences, 20% to 30% seen once. Sequenced: blood, either unsorted or a sorted T cell fraction (not recorded which). Receptors originate from a male donor with ankylosing spondylitis. The CDR3 runs from the conserved cysteine through the conserved F or W. The D gene is left open where the match is weak. Not all rows give a size; the values are once, few, many and, for expanded clones, a class.

few	TRBV20-1	TRBJ2-7	11	NA	TGCAGTGCTCATAAGGTGGGGGAGCAGTACTTC	CSAHKVGEQYF
few	TRBV20-1	TRBJ2-3	12	NA	TGCAGTGCTAGCGGGGTCACAGATACGCAGTATTTT	CSASGVTDTQYF
NA	TRBV27	TRBJ2-5	15	NA	TGTGCCAGCAGCCTAATGGGGGGGGCGCCGGAGACCCAGTACTTC	CASSLMGGAPETQYF
few	TRBV29-1	TRBJ2-1	11	TRBD2	TGCAGCGTGCGGCGGGAGAATGAGCAGTTCTTC	CSVRRENEQFF
NA	TRBV12-5	TRBJ2-3	12	NA	TGTGCTAGTGCCCTCATGTTAGGTACGCAGTATTTT	CASALMLGTQYF
NA	TRBV19	TRBJ2-1	16	TRBD2	TGTGCCAGTAGTATAGGGCTAGCGGGAGGGATCAATGAGCAGTTCTTC	CASSIGLAGGINEQFF
few	TRBV29-1	TRBJ2-1	12	NA	TGCAGCGTTGAGGCTAGCATCGATGAGCAGTTCTTC	CSVEASIDEQFF
NA	TRBV5-1	TRBJ2-2	14	TRBD1	TGCGCCAGCAGTTCCCAGGGGGTCACCGGGGAGCTGTTTTTT	CASSSQGVTGELFF
NA	TRBV11-2	TRBJ2-3	15	NA	TGTGCCAGCGGATTTGAAGGGCAACCCACAGATACGCAGTATTTT	CASGFEGQPTDTQYF
NA	TRBV3-1	TRBJ2-5	14	TRBD1	TGTGCCAGCACCGCATTGGACAGGGGAAAGACCCAGTACTTC	CASTALDRGKTQYF
NA	TRBV29-1	TRBJ1-1	12	NA	TGCAGCGTTGCCCCCGGGGGGGGGTGGGCTTTCTTT	CSVAPGGGWAFF
NA	TRBV29-1	TRBJ1-2	13	TRBD1	TGCAGCGTCGGACAGGGGGGGACCTATGGCTACACCTTC	CSVGQGGTYGYTF
many	TRBV5-1	TRBJ1-1	13	NA	TGTGCCAGCAGTTTAGGGGGGAACACTGAAGCTTTCTTT	CASSLGGNTEAFF
NA	TRBV5-1	TRBJ1-2	14	TRBD1	TGCGCCAGCAGCTTGGGGACAGGGTTCTATGGCTACACCTTC	CASSLGTGFYGYTF
few	TRBV12-3/TRBV12-4	TRBJ1-1	12	NA	TGTGCCAGCAGTTTAAGAGGGAACGAAGCTTTCTTT	CASSLRGNEAFF
few	TRBV7-9	TRBJ2-7	14	TRBD2	TGTGCCAGCAGCCTTGACTCGGGGGGTCTCGAGCAGTACTTC	CASSLDSGGLEQYF
many	TRBV3-1	TRBJ1-1	14	NA	TGTGCCAGCAGCCAATGGGCCGAAAACACTGAAGCTTTCTTT	CASSQWAENTEAFF
few	TRBV28	TRBJ1-2	15	NA	TGTGCCAGCAGTTTTAGTGGTAACAGGGCCTATGGCTACACCTTC	CASSFSGNRAYGYTF
few	TRBV7-9	TRBJ2-1	17	NA	TGTGCCAGCAGCTTAGCTCGGGGGGCAGGGTCCTACAATGAGCAGTTCTTC	CASSLARGAGSYNEQFF
NA	TRBV10-3	TRBJ1-1	14	TRBD1	TGTGCCATCAATCGACAGGGGGAGAACACTGAAGCTTTCTTT	CAINRQGENTEAFF
few	TRBV5-1	TRBJ2-7	15	TRBD2	TGCGCCAGCAGCTTGAGACTAGCGGCTTACTACGAGCAGTACTTC	CASSLRLAAYYEQYF
few	TRBV7-2	TRBJ1-3	14	NA	TGTGCCAGCAGCCGCCCGGGCCAGGGAAACACCATATATTTT	CASSRPGQGNTIYF
few	TRBV6-2/TRBV6-3	TRBJ2-2	16	NA	TGTGCCATCAACTTCGGGGGCGGGAGAGGTACCGGGGAGCTTTTTTTT	CAINFGGGRGTGELFF
few	TRBV2	TRBJ2-3	14	NA	TGTGCCAGCAGCCTACAGGACCGCACAGATACGCAGTATTTT	CASSLQDRTDTQYF
NA	TRBV20-1	TRBJ1-5	15	NA	TGCTGTGCTAGAGATCGGGAATATAGCAATCAGCCCCAGCATTTT	CCARDREYSNQPQHF
NA	TRBV29-1	TRBJ1-6	15	NA	TGCAGCGTTGAGGAGGGGAGCTCCTATAATTCACCCCTCCACTTT	CSVEEGSSYNSPLHF
NA	TRBV3-1	TRBJ1-1	14	NA	TGTGCCAGCAGCAATGACAGACGCTTTTCTGAAGCTTTCTTT	CASSNDRRFSEAFF
few	TRBV5-1	TRBJ2-3	14	TRBD2	TGCGCCAGCAGCTTGGCCGGGGGGTCGGATACGCAGTATTTT	CASSLAGGSDTQYF
few	TRBV7-2	TRBJ1-5	13	NA	TGTGCCAGCACTGACGGTAGCAATCAGCCCCAGCATTTT	CASTDGSNQPQHF
NA	TRBV20-1	TRBJ2-7	15	NA	TGCAGTGCCCGATCCGGGCGGGGTTCCGCGAACGAGCAGTACTTC	CSARSGRGSANEQYF
NA	TRBV12-3/TRBV12-4	TRBJ1-1	15	TRBD1	TGTGCCAGCAGTTTAGTCGGACAGGGGTTCGGTGAAGCTTTCTTT	CASSLVGQGFGEAFF
few	TRBV4-1	TRBJ1-2	16	TRBD1	TGCGCCAGCAGCCAAGCCCAGACAGGGGGCAGGTATGGCTACACCTTC	CASSQAQTGGRYGYTF
NA	TRBV10-3	TRBJ2-7	17	NA	TGTGCCATCAGTTCAACGGCAAAGACGGGGACCGTTTACGAGCAGTACTTC	CAISSTAKTGTVYEQYF
few	TRBV7-2	TRBJ2-2	17	TRBD2	TGTGCCAGCAGCCCCACACCGGGACTAGTATCCACCGGGGAGCTGTTTTTT	CASSPTPGLVSTGELFF
once	TRBV20-1	TRBJ2-5	14	NA	TGCAGTGTCGCCCCAGTCGGACAACAAGAGACCCAGTACTTC	CSVAPVGQQETQYF
few	TRBV5-1	TRBJ2-1	16	NA	TGCGCCAGCAGCTTGATTGGGCAGTCCTCCTACAATGAGCAGTTCTTC	CASSLIGQSSYNEQFF
NA	TRBV20-1	TRBJ2-3	15	TRBD2	TGCAGTGCTCGAACAACTAGCGGCAGCACAGATACGCAGTATTTT	CSARTTSGSTDTQYF
NA	TRBV12-3/TRBV12-4	TRBJ1-2	13	NA	TGTGCCAGCAGTCCTCTAGTCGACTATGGCTACACCTTC	CASSPLVDYGYTF
NA	TRBV11-2	TRBJ1-6	13	NA	TGTGCCAGCAGCCCCATTCGGGTAGGGCCCCTCCACTTT	CASSPIRVGPLHF
once	TRBV12-3/TRBV12-4	TRBJ1-2	14	TRBD1	TGTGCCAGCAGTTTAGACGTCAGGGGGCCCATACGGACCTTC	CASSLDVRGPIRTF
NA	TRBV4-2	TRBJ2-1	19	TRBD2	TGTGCCAGCAGCCAAGCCCTAGCCCCCGGGAGGGCCGGCTACAATGAGCAGTTCTTC	CASSQALAPGRAGYNEQFF
few	TRBV6-1	TRBJ2-2	16	NA	TGTGCCAGCAGCAGAGTTTGGACAGCTAACACCGGGGAGCTGTTTTTT	CASSRVWTANTGELFF
few	TRBV6-2/TRBV6-3	TRBJ2-2	11	NA	TGTGCCAGCAGACTACTCATGGAGCTGTTTTTT	CASRLLMELFF
few	TRBV20-1	TRBJ2-5	13	NA	TGCAGTGCTAGAAACGAGGCTATCGGGACCCAGTACTTC	CSARNEAIGTQYF
NA	TRBV20-1	TRBJ2-7	15	TRBD2	TGCAGTGTCCAATGGGGCCTAGCGGGCTCCTACGAGCAGTACTTC	CSVQWGLAGSYEQYF
NA	TRBV5-1	TRBJ1-3	15	NA	TGCGCCAGCAGATTGGAACAGGGCTCTGGAAACACCATATATTTT	CASRLEQGSGNTIYF